This TCR beta chain was found in a study of technical replicates of blood from a few donors. The method was immunoSEQ multiplex PCR; TCRdb's version includes in-frame clones alone and lacks a portion of them. The sample records roughly 76,000 clones, around 90% being singletons. The CDR3 is 16 residues long. V dropped 0 bases and J dropped 7; count of bases not matched to a gene: 8. CDR1 is LNHDA, CDR2 SQIVND, per germline (reference sequence). This rearrangement joins TRBV19 to TRBJ2-1; 8 positions match TRBD2. The sample comprised T cells isolated from PBMCs. The sequence was collected from a human donor in good health. Some clones in this sample may be carry-over from other donors' samples. The CDR3 is CASSIDVREGWNEQFF. The CDR3 bases are TGTGCCAGTAGTATAGATGTCCGGGAGGGTTGGAATGAGCAGTTCTTC.